Listed below are T cell receptor beta chains from one sample, sequenced in a study of T cells after yellow fever vaccination. Via MiXCR, TCRdb re-called the 5' RACE reads, giving one row per CDR3 protein. The sample lists 500,000 to 650,000 distinct CDR3 sequences; more than 9% were seen once. Source: PBMCs, taken on the day of the yellow fever booster vaccination. These receptors originate from a man aged 30 to 45 who received the YFV17D yellow fever vaccine. The CDR3 runs from the conserved cysteine through the conserved F or W. D genes are given only for firm matches. Clone size is given for some rows only: seen once, a few or many times, or a class if the clone is expanded.

clone size,D gene,J gene,V gene,CDR3 DNA,CDR3 protein
few,-,TRBJ1-2,TRBV12-3/TRBV12-4,TGTGCCAGCAGACCCACAGCGTCGGATGGCTACACCTTC,CASRPTASDGYTF
few,-,TRBJ2-5,TRBV7-8,TGTGCCAGCAGCTTATCCCAGATGCCCCTACTAGCCGCGGCAGAGACCCAGTACTTC,CASSLSQMPLLAAAETQYF
few,TRBD2,TRBJ2-1,TRBV6-2/TRBV6-3,TGTGCCAGCAGTTACTCTCTAGCGGGAGGTCACAATGAGCAGTTCTTC,CASSYSLAGGHNEQFF
few,-,TRBJ2-5,TRBV11-2,TGTGCCAGCAGCGAATTGAGGCAGGGCGAGACCCAGTACTTC,CASSELRQGETQYF
-,TRBD2,TRBJ2-3,TRBV6-1,TGTGCCAGCAGTCCTAGCGGGAAGGGGGATACGCAGTATTTT,CASSPSGKGDTQYF
many,TRBD2,TRBJ2-2,TRBV7-2,TGTGCCAGCAGCTTAGTGGGGGGGGCGAACACCGGGGAGCTGTTTTTT,CASSLVGGANTGELFF
few,-,TRBJ1-1,TRBV5-1,TGCGCCAGCAGGTCCCTCGGGGGGAAAATGAACACTGAAGCTTTCTTT,CASRSLGGKMNTEAFF
few,-,TRBJ2-7,TRBV5-1,TGCGCCAGCAGCTTGGGAGTTTTTTTCGACGAGCAGTACTTC,CASSLGVFFDEQYF
few,-,TRBJ2-3,TRBV23-1,TGCGCCAGCAGTCAATTCCCCAGGGGAATTCGGGGGGATACGCAGTATTTT,CASSQFPRGIRGDTQYF
few,-,TRBJ2-5,TRBV13,TGTGCCAGCAGCCTCCACCAAGAGACCCAGTACTTC,CASSLHQETQYF
few,-,TRBJ1-1,TRBV25-1,TGTGCCAGCAGTGAACGAACGAACACTGAAGCTTTCTTT,CASSERTNTEAFF
-,-,TRBJ2-3,TRBV4-3,TGCGCCAGCAGCCAAGGACTGGACGGGGATACGCAGTATTTT,CASSQGLDGDTQYF
-,-,TRBJ1-5,TRBV5-1,TGCGCCAGCAGCTTGGAGGCAGGCAACAATCAGCCCCAGCATTTT,CASSLEAGNNQPQHF
-,-,TRBJ2-1,TRBV3-1,TGTGCCAGCAGCCAAGTTCCTAGGCTACGGAGGCGTAATGAGCAGTTCTTC,CASSQVPRLRRRNEQFF
-,-,TRBJ2-4,TRBV9,TGTGCCAGCAGCACCTCCGGGAGACCAAAAAACATTCAGTACTTC,CASSTSGRPKNIQYF
few,TRBD2,TRBJ2-1,TRBV14,TGTGCCAGCAGCCTCCTAGGGACTACCTCCTACAATGAGCAGTTCTTC,CASSLLGTTSYNEQFF
few,-,TRBJ2-2,TRBV3-1,TGTGCCAGCAGCTATACTAGATGGGAGCTGTTTTTT,CASSYTRWELFF